The 11 T cell receptor beta chains listed next were all sequenced from one sample in a study of blood T cell repertoires in COVID-19. The data were produced by immunoSEQ multiplex PCR, yet TCRdb's version contains in-frame clones alone and is incomplete. The sample contains more than 95,000 clones, 75% to 95% of which appear only once. Sequencing used peripheral blood. These receptors originate from a human donor with active COVID-19. The donor label of this sample is uncertain.

The chain joins TRBV6-2 or TRBV6-3 to TRBJ1-2; 9 bases line up with TRBD1. V lost 4 bases and J lost 3; bases outside the gene matches: 6. Germline lookup yields CDR1 MNHEY and CDR2 SVGEGT. The CDR3 loop spans 15 amino acids. CDR3 residues: CASSSGTGPYYGYTF. The CDR3 DNA reads as TGTGCCAGCAGTTCCGGGACAGGGCCCTACTATGGCTACACCTTC.

The chain carries TRBV7-9 and TRBJ2-7; TRBD1 agrees at 11 bases. V shed 4 bases, J shed 1 base, and the junction held 6 bases outside the gene matches. The CDR3 has 16 amino acids. Per the germline V gene, CDR1 is SEHNR and CDR2 is FQNEAQ (reference sequence). The CDR3 sequence is CASSSPGQGASYEQYF. The CDR3 DNA follows: TGTGCCAGCAGCTCTCCAGGACAGGGGGCTTCCTACGAGCAGTACTTC.

The CDR3 here is CASSQDTGPSYEQYF. The CDR3 DNA reads as TGCGCCAGCAGCCAAGATACAGGGCCGTCCTACGAGCAGTACTTC. The chain links TRBV4-3 to TRBJ2-7, with D maybe TRBD1 (6 bases). V was clipped by 0 bases and J by 1 base, with 10 bases between them. This CDR3 spans 15 amino acids. Germline CDR1 reads LGHNA; CDR2 reads YSLEER.

The V call is TRBV4-3, the J call TRBJ2-5; D not resolved. The CDR3 is 13 residues long. Germline assignment: CDR1 LGHNA and CDR2 YSLEER. V lost 0 bases and J lost 6, with 8 bases in between. This chain's CDR3 is CASSQDGGKTQYF. The CDR3 coding sequence is TGCGCCAGCAGCCAAGACGGCGGAAAGACCCAGTACTTC.

This sequence joins TRBV4-1 and TRBJ1-1; D is uncertain. V was clipped by 0 bases and J by 7 bases, with 6 bases between them. The length of the CDR3 is 12 residues. Germline values: CDR1 MGHRA, CDR2 YSYEKL. The CDR3 sequence: CASSQESGEAFF. The CDR3 nucleotides are TGCGCCAGCAGCCAAGAGTCAGGTGAAGCTTTCTTT.

In its sample, this clone was seen once. The CDR3 nucleotides are TGTGCCAGTAGTTACACGATGGGGGGACTGACCAAAGAGACCCAGTACTTC. It yields the protein CASSYTMGGLTKETQYF. The rearrangement joins TRBV19 to TRBJ2-5; D perhaps matches TRBD2 (6 bases). The CDR3 loop spans 17 amino acids. Germline CDR1 LNHDA, CDR2 SQIVND (reference sequence). V lost 5 bases, J lost 3 bases, and 22 bases lay in between.

The chain couples TRBV10-2 to TRBJ2-3; 9 bases agree with TRBD2. The CDR3 sequence is 15 residues long. The germline V gene has CDR1 WSHSY and CDR2 SAAADI. With 4 bases clipped from V and 3 bases from J, the junction kept 5 bases outside the gene matches. CDR3 in amino acids: CASSAAGGRTDTQYF. The CDR3 DNA is TGCGCCAGCAGTGCGGCGGGGGGGCGGACAGATACGCAGTATTTT.

The rearrangement joins TRBV7-2 to TRBJ2-7, with 8 positions matching TRBD2. Per germline, CDR1 SGHTA and CDR2 FQGNSA. Trimming at V came to 3 bases and at J to 4 bases, leaving 8 bases not matched to a gene. The CDR3 sequence is 15 residues long. In nucleotides, the CDR3 is TGTGCCAGCAGCTTTATTCAGGGACTAGTTTACGAGCAGTACTTC. Protein sequence: CASSFIQGLVYEQYF. The full variable domain, rest sourced from reference TRBV7-2 and TRBJ2-7, is GAGVSQSPSNKVTEKGKDVELRCDPISGHTALYWYRQSLGQGLEFLIYFQGNSAPDKSGLPSDRFSAERTGGSVSTLTIQRTQQEDSAVYLCASSFIQGLVYEQYFGPGTRLTVT.

On this clone itself: The sample contains more than one DNA sequence encoding this CDR3. The V and J genes are TRBV5-1 and TRBJ1-2; D not certain. The germline V and J ends were trimmed by 0 bases and 3 bases, with 6 bases remaining between them. Germline-derived CDR1 and CDR2 are SGHRS and YFSETQ. There are 13 residues in the CDR3. The CDR3 here is CASSLDRDYGYTF. In DNA, the CDR3 is TGCGCCAGCAGCTTGGACCGAGACTATGGCTACACCTTC.

The DNA for the CDR3 is TGTGCCAGCAGCAAAATCACAGGGGGGACGAACACCGGGGAGCTGTTTTTT. Protein: CASSKITGGTNTGELFF. The gene calls are TRBV7-2 and TRBJ2-2, with 8 bases aligning to TRBD1. V shed 5 bases, J shed 0 bases, and the junction held 8 bases outside the gene matches. CDR3 length equals 17 residues. Germline loops: CDR1 SGHTA, CDR2 FQGNSA.

In nucleotides, the CDR3 is TGCGCCAGCAGCCAAGCTGCGGCAGTACCCTCCTACGAGCAGTACTTC. It yields the protein CASSQAAAVPSYEQYF. The rearrangement uses TRBV4-3 and TRBJ2-7; D gene uncertain. This CDR3 is built from 16 residues. Germline assignment: CDR1 LGHNA and CDR2 YSLEER. V shed 1 base and J shed 0 bases, with 13 bases lying between them.